This T cell receptor (beta chain) was sequenced during a study of Ad26.COV2.S vaccination and SARS-CoV-2 variants. Background on the study: Enrollment placed the donor in the COV1001 Ad26.COV2.S trial arm. Study results and caveats: Vaccinated individuals (as opposed to placebo recipients) had higher spike-specific TCR breadth. Vaccinated and placebo-treated recipients had similar non-spike TCR breadth.

The CDR3 contains 13 residues. Germline V gene data show CDR1 as SGHRS and CDR2 as YFSETQ. Trimming shortened V by 2 bases and J by 3 bases, and 9 bases separated the two germline ends. Documented treatment: around 19 received Ad26.COV2.S at low or high dose, single or two shots; about five received placebo; per-sample allocation not given. It was on day 63 after the first vaccine or placebo injection that samples were taken. In Boston, the donor was an adult between 18-55 years of age. In regard to this clone: Its antigen remains unidentified.

Sequencing used immunoSEQ multiplex PCR; TCRdb keeps in-frame clones, though not all of them. The sample yields approximately 410,000 clones, 70% to 90% seen once. The clonotype was recovered from a person between 18 and 60 years old who received the Ad26.COV2.S COVID-19 vaccine or a placebo. The sequences come from peripheral blood, collected in a trial of Ad26.COV2.S vaccine versus placebo. This chain connects TRBV5-1 to TRBJ2-7; the D gene is possibly TRBD1 (5 bases). The CDR3 sequence: CASSLDSFYEQYF. The CDR3 DNA follows: TGCGCCAGCAGCTTAGACAGCTTCTACGAGCAGTACTTC.